This TCR beta chain was sequenced in a study of sequential checkpoint blockade in melanoma. Libraries were prepared by immunoSEQ multiplex PCR; TCRdb keeps only in-frame clonotypes and omits some of them. Of about 20,000 clones in the sample, 65% to 90% were seen once. Treatment specified: randomized to nivolumab then ipilimumab (arm A) or the reverse (arm B). None of the patients previously received DNA-damaging chemotherapy. PBMC sorting kept live CD3+CD8+ cells without CD19 or CD56. Trimming cost V 2 bases and J 8 bases; bases outside gene matches: 11. Looked up from germline, CDR1 is MDHEN and CDR2 is SYDVKM. The CDR3 has 15 amino acids.

The chain carries TRBV28 and TRBJ1-2; 7 bases align to TRBD1. The sequencing used CD8+ T cells sorted from blood (inferred from file names), collected from a patient given nivolumab and ipilimumab in sequence. The clonotype originates from a human donor with melanoma. DNA for the CDR3: TGTGCCAGCAGTTTAATCCCAGGACAGGCCGGCGGCTACACCTTC. Translating it yields CASSLIPGQAGGYTF.